The T cell receptor beta chain described here comes from a study of T cell repertoires in cytomegalovirus infection (dated by TCRdb to between 2017 and 2020). About the study as a whole: The peptide stimulations were aimed at well-studied HLA-B-restricted epitopes as well as recently identified HLA-C-restricted CMV epitopes, whose presentation resists viral immunomodulation. Donor HLA type was relevant to the analysis, as public TCR beta signatures indicated carriage of CMV infection together with the matching HLA type. Points the paper makes about the study in general: Carriers of CMV infection plus the relevant HLA type were discriminated by the cumulative frequency of public TCR beta family members in the study cohort and in an independent approximately 360-donor cohort. The ex vivo response was dominated by HLA-C-restricted CMV-specific TCR beta clonotypes, which also provided the single most frequent clonotype in two of eight donors.

The run used an Illumina HiSeq 1500. TCRdb reprocessed the public reads (quality trimming at Q25 with fastp, clone calling with MiXCR) and kept in-frame beta chains. Rows with a matching CDR3 protein are joined into one entry that keeps the most common DNA and genes. Within this sample are approximately 910,000 distinct CDR3 sequences, with 31% of them counted one time only. The top ten clonotypes cover 13% of the sample. This clonotype has only a few counts. The specificity of this receptor is unknown. There are no base qualities to consult, and no much larger clone falls within one base. The CDR3 contains 17 residues, cysteine and phenylalanine counted. Here the CDR3 DNA is all that survives: 51 bases in frame from base 1. The germline V gene supplies CDR1 SGHTA and CDR2 FQGNSA. V lost 5 bases and J lost 6 bases; the stretch between them is 23 bases long. In the paper's terms, the treatment or condition label means: in vitro stimulation with specific CMV peptide epitopes to enrich CMV-specific T cells.

This TCR derives from a human donor in good health (CMV status not recorded). Some clones in this sample may be carry-over from other donors' samples. This chain joins TRBV7-2 to TRBJ2-1; the D gene cannot be named for sure. The specimen was cultured CD8+ T cells from PBMCs, collected from culture after CMV antigen stimulation. The sequence in DNA is TGTGCCAGCAGCCTCCCGAGTGGTCCCGCTAGAGTCAATGAGCAGTTCTTC. This sequence encodes CASSLPSGPARVNEQFF.